This TCR beta chain is drawn from a study of vaccination and CD4 T cells after COVID-19. There are a few counts of this clonotype. Its antigen remains unidentified. Germline CDR1 reads SGHRS; CDR2 reads YFSETQ. V was pared by 4 bases and J by 2 bases, with 13 bases between. The CDR3 consists of 14 residues. The treatment denotes: 10-day PBMC culture with coronavirus spike peptide pools or control peptides (ViraFEST assay). Prior to the COVID-19 pandemic (2011-2018), the unexposed donor's CD4+ T cells were collected. Following expansion of antigen-specific T cells with peptide pools, ViraFEST then sequenced TCRs. Cell culture was performed with more than 1.5 million PBMCs per well in the presence of approximately 10 IU/ml IL-2 and roughly 10 ug/ml peptide pools. The study sequenced cultured CD4+ T cell DNA using the Oncomine TCR Beta short-read assay. TCRdb used MiXCR to reprocess the PCR reads, holding one entry per CDR3 protein. Of 1,200 to 1,500 distinct CDR3 sequences listed, less than 15% are singletons.

This TCR derives from a human donor in good health. The sample comprised CD4+ T cells from blood, cultured in vitro. The chain combines TRBV5-1 with TRBJ2-7, with a possible D match to TRBD2 (5 bases). CDR3 sequence reads: CASSNGLAPYEQYF. In DNA, the CDR3 is TGCGCCAGCAGCAATGGACTGGCACCCTACGAGCAGTACTTC. The whole variable domain, filled in from reference TRBV5-1 and TRBJ2-7, reads KAGVTQTPRYLIKTRGQQVTLSCSPISGHRSVSWYQQTPGQGLQFLFEYFSETQRNKGNFPGRFSGRQFSNSRSEMNVSTLELGDSALYLCASSNGLAPYEQYFGPGTRLTVT.